The 32 T cell receptor beta chains below come from one sample, sequenced in a study of blood T cell repertoires in COVID-19. Profiling relied on immunoSEQ multiplex PCR, and the TCRdb table lists in-frame clones only, not all of them. In the table there are 200,000 to 250,000 clones, 89% of which are singletons. The sequenced sample was peripheral blood. Receptors originate from a man aged 55 to 70 who had recovered from COVID-19.

The J gene is TRBJ2-7, the V gene TRBV28, with 13 positions matching TRBD2. CDR1 and CDR2 from the germline V gene are MDHEN and SYDVKM. The ends lost 1 base at V and 4 bases at J; junction bases unmatched: 13. The CDR3 runs 19 residues. The CDR3 here is CASSLSDNRTTSGRYEQYF. CDR3 DNA sequence: TGTGCCAGCAGTTTATCTGACAATCGAACGACTAGCGGGAGGTACGAGCAGTACTTC.

This clone has only one observation. This sequence joins TRBV6-1 and TRBJ1-3; TRBD1 aligns across 7 bases. CDR3 length equals 16 residues. J was trimmed by 3 bases and V by 1 base; bases with no gene match: 6. Germline CDR1 and CDR2: MNHNS and SASEGT. The CDR3, as DNA: TGTGCCAGCAGTGAAGGTCTTCAGGGGGGTGGAAACACCATATATTTT. This gives the protein CASSEGLQGGGNTIYF.

The rearrangement links TRBV24-1 to TRBJ2-5, with a weak D call TRBD1 (6 bases). Trimming removed 3 bases at V and 2 bases at J, with 9 bases between. The CDR3 loop spans 14 amino acids. Germline loops: CDR1 KGHDR, CDR2 SFDVKD. In DNA, the CDR3 is TGTGCCACCAGTGATCACAGGGATCAAGAGACCCAGTACTTC. Residues: CATSDHRDQETQYF.

The chain joins TRBV5-6 to TRBJ2-2; D perhaps matches TRBD2 (6 bases). Germline lookup yields CDR1 SGHDT and CDR2 YYEEEE. The V gene lost 5 bases and the J gene lost 1 base, with 21 bases spanning the gap. The CDR3 totals 18 residues. The CDR3 DNA follows: TGTGCCAGCAGTTTTGGGGGGTCGAAGGCAGTGAACACCGGGGAGCTGTTTTTT. This gives the protein CASSFGGSKAVNTGELFF.

This sequence joins TRBV27 and TRBJ2-7, with D possibly matching TRBD2 (5 bases). Trimming cost V 0 bases and J 6 bases, with 9 bases left between them. Looked up from germline, CDR1 is MNHEY and CDR2 is SMNVEV (reference sequence). The CDR3 extends over 13 amino acids. The CDR3 DNA is TGTGCCAGCAGTTTATCGAGGGCATCCGAGCAGTACTTC. Amino acids: CASSLSRASEQYF.

CDR3 bases: TGTGCCACCAGCCATCGGACAGTAATGAACACTGAAGCTTTCTTT. Amino acids: CATSHRTVMNTEAFF. This chain links TRBV15 with TRBJ1-1; TRBD1 is a possible D gene (6 bases). Germline CDR1 is LNHNV and CDR2 is YYDKDF (reference sequence). V lost 5 bases to trimming and J lost 0 bases, with 13 bases between them. CDR3 length equals 15 residues.

The chain employs TRBV10-3 and TRBJ1-2, with D perhaps TRBD1 (6 bases). From germline, CDR1 is ENHRY and CDR2 SYGVKD. Trimming took 2 bases from V and 4 from J, leaving 14 bases between them. This CDR3 has 15 amino acids. The CDR3 DNA reads TGTGCCATCAGTGAGCCAGGGGAACAGACCTATGGCTACACCTTC. Residues: CAISEPGEQTYGYTF.

The count of this clone is one. The CDR3 sequence is CASSPLVASGANVLTF. The CDR3 nucleotides are TGTGCCAGCTCACCGTTAGTCGCCTCTGGGGCCAACGTCCTGACTTTC. The V call is TRBV18, the J call TRBJ2-6; D is undetermined. This CDR3 is 16 amino acids long. Germline loops: CDR1 KGHSH, CDR2 LQKENI. V lost 3 bases, J lost 0 bases, and 9 bases lay in between.

V usage is TRBV11-2 and J usage is TRBJ2-7; 11 nucleotides match TRBD2. CDR3 length: 14 residues. Germline lookup yields CDR1 SGHAT and CDR2 FQNNGV. The ends lost 3 bases at V and 6 bases at J; junction bases unmatched: 4. The CDR3 bases are TGTGCCAGCAGCTTTAGCGGGAGGGGTAGCGAGCAGTACTTC. Translating gives CASSFSGRGSEQYF. Full variable domain (remainder filled in from reference TRBV11-2 and TRBJ2-7): EAGVAQSPRYKIIEKRQSVAFWCNPISGHATLYWYQQILGQGPKLLIQFQNNGVVDDSQLPKDRFSAERLKGVDSTLKIQPAKLEDSAVYLCASSFSGRGSEQYFGPGTRLTVT.

The V gene is TRBV10-3, the J gene TRBJ2-1, with 13 nucleotides matching TRBD2. The CDR3 totals 14 residues. CDR1 is ENHRY, CDR2 SYGVKD, per germline. J gave up 8 bases and V 8 bases, and 6 bases lay outside the gene matches. CDR3 DNA: TGTGCCATCTCACTAGCGGGGGGGCACGATGAGCAGTTCTTC. Its translation is CAISLAGGHDEQFF.

This chain connects TRBV5-1 to TRBJ2-1; weak D call: TRBD1 (6 bases). The V gene lost 5 bases and the J gene lost 3 bases, with 24 bases spanning the gap. The germline V gene encodes CDR1 SGHRS and CDR2 YFSETQ. The CDR3 is 18 amino acids. The CDR3 is CASSYLGAGDPSYNEQFF. In DNA, the CDR3 is TGCGCCAGCAGTTACCTCGGGGCAGGGGACCCAAGCTACAATGAGCAGTTCTTC.

The CDR3 nucleotides read TGTGCCAGCAGCTTAACGCCTAGCAGCGGTGGCACAGATACGCAGTATTTT. Residues: CASSLTPSSGGTDTQYF. The chain is built from TRBV7-3 and TRBJ2-3; D may be TRBD2 (5 bases). Germline CDR1 and CDR2: SGHTA and FQGTGA. The CDR3 extends over 17 amino acids. Trimming shortened V by 0 bases and J by 1 base, and 14 bases separated the two germline ends.

The CDR3 bases are TGCGCCAGCAGTAGTGGGGGGGGACCCAACACCGGGGAGCTGTTTTTT. It codes for CASSSGGGPNTGELFF. The chain employs TRBV5-1 and TRBJ2-2, with TRBD2 matching 7 bases. V lost 5 bases, J lost 2 bases, and 9 bases stayed unmatched. The CDR3 has 16 residues. Germline V gene lookup returns CDR1 SGHRS and CDR2 YFSETQ.

This rearrangement joins TRBV7-2 to TRBJ2-3; perhaps TRBD1 as D (5 bases). V was shortened by 2 bases and J by 1 base, with 10 bases between the two germline ends. Germline V CDR1 and CDR2: SGHTA, FQGNSA. CDR3 length: 15 residues. CDR3 protein: CASSLFQGGTDTQYF. DNA of the CDR3: TGTGCCAGCAGCTTATTCCAGGGTGGCACAGATACGCAGTATTTT.

This chain links TRBV4-3 with TRBJ2-3; 7 bases match TRBD2. The V gene's germline CDR1 is LGHNA and CDR2 YSLEER. V lost 4 bases, J lost 3 bases, and 4 bases stayed unmatched. The CDR3 is 14 amino acids. The CDR3 bases are TGCGCCAGCAGCCGTGGGGGAGGGACAGATACGCAGTATTTT. Translated, it gives CASSRGGGTDTQYF.

A word on this clone: Germline is not matched at one junction end, which may reflect a read error. The rearrangement links TRBV19 to TRBJ2-5; a possible D gene is TRBD2 (7 bases). Germline V gene data show CDR1 as LNHDA and CDR2 as SQIVND (reference sequence). CDR3 length equals 13 residues. This chain's CDR3 is CASNIGGGETQYF. The CDR3 region has the DNA TGTGCCAGTAATATAGGGGGAGGGGAGACCCAGTACTTC. Filled out from reference TRBV19 and TRBJ2-5, the complete variable domain reads DGGITQSPKYLFRKEGQNVTLSCEQNLNHDAMYWYRQDPGQGLRLIYYSQIVNDFQKGDIAEGYSVSREKKESFPLTVTSAQKNPTAFYLCASNIGGGETQYFGPGTRLLVL.

The count of this clone is one. The chain uses TRBV18 and TRBJ1-6; perhaps TRBD1 as D (5 bases). Germline CDR1 is KGHSH and CDR2 is LQKENI. The CDR3 consists of 15 residues. V was trimmed by 2 bases and J by 5 bases, leaving 10 bases between them. CDR3 DNA: TGTGCCAGCTCACCAGGAGGGGTACATAATTCACCCCTCCACTTT. Its translation: CASSPGGVHNSPLHF.

In DNA form, the CDR3 reads TGTGCCAGCAGTTTCGACGACAGGGATAATTCACCCCTCCACTTT. Residues: CASSFDDRDNSPLHF. The chain combines TRBV28 with TRBJ1-6; TRBD1 agrees at 7 bases. The CDR3 covers 15 residues. The ends lost 3 bases at V and 5 bases at J; junction bases unmatched: 4. The germline V gene encodes CDR1 MDHEN and CDR2 SYDVKM.

The rearrangement joins TRBV6-6 to TRBJ2-7, with TRBD2 as a possible D gene (7 bases). The CDR3 is made up of 14 amino acids. V lost 0 bases, J lost 6 bases, and 12 bases lay in between. Germline assignment: CDR1 MNHNY and CDR2 SVGAGI (reference sequence). CDR3 coding DNA: TGTGCCAGCAGTTACTCCAGAAGGGGGGGCGAGCAGTACTTC. This translates into CASSYSRRGGEQYF.

The CDR3 sequence is CASSFRQGRATDTQYF. CDR3 bases: TGTGCCAGTAGTTTTCGACAGGGGCGGGCGACAGATACGCAGTATTTT. This chain connects TRBV19 to TRBJ2-3, with 8 bases that match TRBD1. J gave up 3 bases and V 5 bases, and 10 bases lay outside the gene matches. Germline V gene sequence: CDR1 LNHDA, CDR2 SQIVND (reference sequence). The CDR3 loop spans 16 amino acids.

The J gene is TRBJ1-1, the V gene TRBV19; no definite D call. Trimming left V 2 bases short and J 7 bases short, with 11 bases between. From germline, CDR1 is LNHDA and CDR2 SQIVND (reference sequence). The CDR3 is made up of 13 amino acids. In nucleotides, the CDR3 is TGTGCCAGTAGTATAAGCAGGTCTGATGAAGCTTTCTTT. Protein: CASSISRSDEAFF. The full variable domain, rest sourced from reference TRBV19 and TRBJ1-1, is DGGITQSPKYLFRKEGQNVTLSCEQNLNHDAMYWYRQDPGQGLRLIYYSQIVNDFQKGDIAEGYSVSREKKESFPLTVTSAQKNPTAFYLCASSISRSDEAFFGQGTRLTVV.

The chain links TRBV18 to TRBJ2-5, with D perhaps TRBD1 (6 bases). Trimming left V 1 base short and J 7 bases short, with 16 bases between. The CDR3 has 15 residues. Germline loops: CDR1 KGHSH, CDR2 LQKENI. The DNA for the CDR3 is TGTGCCAGCTCACCACTGGGACAACAGAGCGGGACCCAGTACTTC. Translation: CASSPLGQQSGTQYF.

The genes are TRBV7-2 and TRBJ2-1; the D is unclear. The germline CDR1 and CDR2 sequences are SGHTA and FQGNSA. CDR3 size: 13 residues. V lost 1 base and J lost 5, with 6 bases in between. The CDR3 nucleotides read TGTGCCAGCAGCTTAGGCCTACACAATGAGCAGTTCTTC. Translating it yields CASSLGLHNEQFF.

The rearrangement links TRBV6-5 to TRBJ1-1, with 7 bases matching TRBD1. The CDR3 covers 15 residues. Trimming took 0 bases from V and 1 from J; bases not matched to a gene: 2. CDR1 and CDR2 from the germline V gene are MNHEY and SVGAGI. CDR3 sequence: CASSYSRDRNTEAFF. CDR3 coding DNA: TGTGCCAGCAGTTACTCCCGGGACAGGAACACTGAAGCTTTCTTT.

The chain links TRBV24-1 to TRBJ2-1; 9 bases line up with TRBD1. The V gene end was trimmed by 5 bases and the J gene end by 6 bases; junction bases not matched to a gene: 4. This CDR3 comprises 14 residues. CDR1 is KGHDR, CDR2 SFDVKD, per germline. In DNA form, the CDR3 reads TGTGCCACCAGTGCGGGACAGGGTGGCAATGAGCAGTTCTTC. Its translation: CATSAGQGGNEQFF.

There are a few counts of this clone. The rearrangement joins TRBV29-1 to TRBJ2-7; 9 nucleotides agree with TRBD1. CDR1 SQVTM and CDR2 ANQGSEA come from the germline V gene. V lost 6 bases, J lost 7 bases, and 10 bases stayed unmatched. The CDR3 contains 13 residues. This chain's CDR3 is CSVGQGPWREQYF. Here the CDR3 DNA reads TGCAGCGTGGGACAGGGCCCTTGGAGGGAGCAGTACTTC.

This chain uses TRBV18 with TRBJ1-2; 7 nucleotides line up with TRBD1. Germline V gene lookup returns CDR1 KGHSH and CDR2 LQKENI. The trim removed 2 bases at V and 6 bases at J, leaving 6 bases unmatched. CDR3 size: 14 residues. In DNA form, the CDR3 reads TGTGCCAGCTCACCAACGGCGGACAGGAATGGCTACACCTTC. This translates into CASSPTADRNGYTF.

The chain joins TRBV5-8 to TRBJ1-3; D not certain. The germline CDR1 and CDR2 sequences are SGHTS and YDEGEE. The CDR3 sequence is 16 residues long. Deletions cut 5 bases from V and 0 bases from J, with 15 bases between. The CDR3 nucleotides read TGTGCCAGCAGTCCTTACAGAGAGTTCTCTGGAAACACCATATATTTT. Translating gives CASSPYREFSGNTIYF.

V usage is TRBV2 and J usage is TRBJ1-5; D gene ambiguous. Germline lookup yields CDR1 SNHLY and CDR2 FYNNEI. The CDR3 length is 13 residues. V was pared by 6 bases and J by 3 bases, with 9 bases between. The CDR3 DNA follows: TGTGCCAGCAGCGCAGGCCTCAATCAGCCCCAGCATTTT. The encoded protein is CASSAGLNQPQHF.

The rearrangement links TRBV3-1 (or the pseudogene TRBV3-2) to TRBJ2-1; 8 bases fit TRBD1. The J segment lost 9 bases and the V segment lost 0 bases, leaving 10 bases of the junction unmatched. This CDR3 is built from 16 residues. Germline CDR1 and CDR2: LGHDT and YNNKEL (reference sequence). CDR3 residues: CASSQELDRVKAEQFF. CDR3 nucleotide sequence: TGTGCCAGCAGCCAAGAATTGGACAGGGTAAAAGCTGAGCAGTTCTTC.

The chain joins TRBV6-5 to TRBJ1-2, with D tentatively TRBD1 (6 bases). The V end was cut by 5 bases, the J end by 6 bases, with 16 bases between. This CDR3 comprises 14 residues. Germline V gene lookup returns CDR1 MNHEY and CDR2 SVGAGI. The CDR3 nucleotides are TGTGCCAGCAGTCAAAGGACAGTCCAGGATGGCTACACCTTC. This encodes CASSQRTVQDGYTF.

In its sample, this clone was seen once. J is TRBJ2-1 and V is TRBV11-2; TRBD2 might be the D (5 bases). V lost 1 base and J lost 7, with 14 bases in between. Germline V CDR1 and CDR2: SGHAT, FQNNGV. This CDR3 is 15 amino acids long. The DNA of the CDR3 is TGTGCCAGCAGCTTAGGCCCCGAGGGAGTTAATGAGCAGTTCTTC. This sequence encodes CASSLGPEGVNEQFF.